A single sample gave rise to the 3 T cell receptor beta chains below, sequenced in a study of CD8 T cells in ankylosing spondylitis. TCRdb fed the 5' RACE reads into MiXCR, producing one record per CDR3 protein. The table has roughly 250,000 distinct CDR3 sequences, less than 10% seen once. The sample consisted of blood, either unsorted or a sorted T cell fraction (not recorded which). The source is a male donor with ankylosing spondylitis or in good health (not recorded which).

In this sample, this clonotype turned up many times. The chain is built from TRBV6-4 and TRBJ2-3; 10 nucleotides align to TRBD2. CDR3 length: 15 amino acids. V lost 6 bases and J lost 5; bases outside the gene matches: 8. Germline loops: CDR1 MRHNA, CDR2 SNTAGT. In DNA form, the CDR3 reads TGTGCCAGCAGCGCAGCGGGAGGGACTGTAGATACGCAGTATTTT. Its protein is CASSAAGGTVDTQYF.

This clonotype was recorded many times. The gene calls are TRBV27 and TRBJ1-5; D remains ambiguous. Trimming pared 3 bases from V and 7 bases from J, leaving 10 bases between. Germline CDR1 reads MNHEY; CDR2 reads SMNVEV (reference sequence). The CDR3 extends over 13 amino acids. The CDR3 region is CASSFPRQQPQHF. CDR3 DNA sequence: TGTGCCAGCAGTTTCCCCAGGCAACAGCCCCAGCATTTT.

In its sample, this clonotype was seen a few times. CDR3 nucleotide sequence: TGTGCCAGCAGCCCGACCGGGACTGCAACCTACTACGAGCAGTACTTC. Translated: CASSPTGTATYYEQYF. The chain combines TRBV7-2 with TRBJ2-7; weak D call: TRBD2 (6 bases). The germline gives CDR1 SGHTA, CDR2 FQGNSA. The CDR3 has 16 amino acids. The V end lost 5 bases, the J end lost 3 bases, and 20 bases lay between the germline ends.